These T cell receptor beta chains were read from a single sample in a study of Graves' ophthalmopathy and Graves' hyperthyroidism. One entry per CDR3 protein, called by TCRdb with MiXCR from the multiplex PCR reads. The table records 500,000 to 800,000 distinct CDR3 sequences, over 40% of them present only once. Sample: peripheral blood. The receptors stem from an adult man with Graves' ophthalmopathy. The conserved cysteine and the conserved F or W are not part of the CDR3 here. Fields, in order: V gene, D gene, clone size, J gene, CDR3 protein. D genes are given only for firm matches. The size entry is marked missing in some rows and otherwise reads once, few, many or a size class.

V gene: TRBV7-9; D gene: TRBD1; clone size: .; J gene: TRBJ1-2; CDR3 protein: ASSPGQGAPNYGYT
V gene: TRBV29-1; D gene: .; clone size: .; J gene: TRBJ1-2; CDR3 protein: SVAARSSDGYT
V gene: TRBV7-8; D gene: .; clone size: many; J gene: TRBJ2-5; CDR3 protein: ASSLWQGPGETQY
V gene: TRBV25-1; D gene: .; clone size: .; J gene: TRBJ2-5; CDR3 protein: ASIDGYNEQY
V gene: TRBV7-9; D gene: .; clone size: .; J gene: TRBJ2-7; CDR3 protein: ASFNSRGNHEQY
V gene: TRBV7-7; D gene: .; clone size: many; J gene: TRBJ2-5; CDR3 protein: ASSPLGGQETQY
V gene: TRBV7-2; D gene: .; clone size: .; J gene: TRBJ1-6; CDR3 protein: ASSLGTSGNSPLH
V gene: TRBV2; D gene: TRBD1; clone size: many; J gene: TRBJ1-4; CDR3 protein: ASNLQWGQGSEKLF
V gene: TRBV7-3; D gene: .; clone size: many; J gene: TRBJ1-6; CDR3 protein: ASSAGWNSPLH
V gene: TRBV3-1; D gene: .; clone size: .; J gene: TRBJ2-3; CDR3 protein: ASSQSADTQY
V gene: TRBV14; D gene: .; clone size: .; J gene: TRBJ1-5; CDR3 protein: ASSQGSGVTGGPQETQH
V gene: TRBV2; D gene: .; clone size: many; J gene: TRBJ1-5; CDR3 protein: ASSEAHLFVSNQPQH
V gene: TRBV6-5; D gene: TRBD2; clone size: .; J gene: TRBJ2-7; CDR3 protein: ASRGPTSGSSGEQY
V gene: TRBV12-3/TRBV12-4; D gene: .; clone size: .; J gene: TRBJ2-2; CDR3 protein: ASGLRASANTGELF
V gene: TRBV9; D gene: .; clone size: .; J gene: TRBJ2-7; CDR3 protein: ASSPGFGSSYEQY
V gene: TRBV2; D gene: TRBD1; clone size: many; J gene: TRBJ1-5; CDR3 protein: ASSEWGTGGGNQPQH
V gene: TRBV7-2; D gene: TRBD2; clone size: .; J gene: TRBJ2-7; CDR3 protein: ASSLGRGDEYEQY
V gene: TRBV10-3; D gene: TRBD1; clone size: .; J gene: TRBJ1-1; CDR3 protein: ASSAHRGRILNTEAF
V gene: TRBV19; D gene: TRBD1; clone size: many; J gene: TRBJ1-6; CDR3 protein: ASSIVQGKVGGSPLH
V gene: TRBV5-1; D gene: TRBD2; clone size: .; J gene: TRBJ2-5; CDR3 protein: VSSQEGRGAGVETQY
V gene: TRBV29-1; D gene: .; clone size: many; J gene: TRBJ1-2; CDR3 protein: SVPDAGYFYGYT
V gene: TRBV7-9; D gene: .; clone size: many; J gene: TRBJ1-4; CDR3 protein: ASSPRGSIEKLF
V gene: TRBV11-3; D gene: .; clone size: many; J gene: TRBJ2-5; CDR3 protein: ASSSPRVTQETQY
V gene: TRBV19; D gene: TRBD1; clone size: .; J gene: TRBJ1-6; CDR3 protein: ASSPRTGGVNSPLH
V gene: TRBV7-9; D gene: .; clone size: .; J gene: TRBJ2-7; CDR3 protein: ASILRWGPWMSKQY
V gene: TRBV7-9; D gene: .; clone size: many; J gene: TRBJ1-6; CDR3 protein: ASSPAGSPLH
V gene: TRBV7-3; D gene: TRBD1; clone size: .; J gene: TRBJ2-5; CDR3 protein: ASSFWQGDNQPQY
V gene: TRBV2; D gene: .; clone size: .; J gene: TRBJ2-2; CDR3 protein: ASSEALTSGELF
V gene: TRBV4-1; D gene: .; clone size: many; J gene: TRBJ1-5; CDR3 protein: ASSQAQGFQPQH
V gene: TRBV24-1; D gene: .; clone size: many; J gene: TRBJ2-2; CDR3 protein: ATSDLVQGISGELF
V gene: TRBV19; D gene: .; clone size: many; J gene: TRBJ1-6; CDR3 protein: ASSKAGTGNNSPLH
V gene: TRBV7-9; D gene: TRBD1; clone size: many; J gene: TRBJ2-7; CDR3 protein: ASSGGTGAYEQY
V gene: TRBV20-1; D gene: TRBD2; clone size: .; J gene: TRBJ2-5; CDR3 protein: SVGLAGGKQY
V gene: TRBV12-3/TRBV12-4; D gene: .; clone size: .; J gene: TRBJ1-2; CDR3 protein: ASSLEGGGWGYT
V gene: TRBV7-9; D gene: .; clone size: few; J gene: TRBJ2-3; CDR3 protein: ASSLGTIDTQY
V gene: TRBV15; D gene: TRBD1; clone size: many; J gene: TRBJ2-7; CDR3 protein: ATSTVNRGSYEQY
V gene: TRBV20-1; D gene: TRBD2; clone size: few; J gene: TRBJ2-5; CDR3 protein: SAGPSGRRETQY
V gene: TRBV25-1; D gene: .; clone size: .; J gene: TRBJ1-4; CDR3 protein: ASSGGKRTNEKLF
V gene: TRBV7-2; D gene: TRBD1; clone size: .; J gene: TRBJ1-4; CDR3 protein: ASSYTWTGGSEKLF
V gene: TRBV2; D gene: TRBD1; clone size: few; J gene: TRBJ2-3; CDR3 protein: ASIHRDSTDTQY
V gene: TRBV6-1; D gene: TRBD1; clone size: .; J gene: TRBJ2-7; CDR3 protein: ASRRTGGTIHEQY
V gene: TRBV20-1; D gene: .; clone size: .; J gene: TRBJ2-2; CDR3 protein: SASGRGTGELF
V gene: TRBV7-2; D gene: .; clone size: .; J gene: TRBJ1-1; CDR3 protein: ASSLGSGRWQENTEAF
V gene: TRBV12-3/TRBV12-4; D gene: .; clone size: many; J gene: TRBJ2-6; CDR3 protein: ASSVRRSSGANVLT
V gene: TRBV24-1; D gene: TRBD1; clone size: once; J gene: TRBJ2-2; CDR3 protein: ATSSWTGNTGELF
V gene: TRBV7-9; D gene: TRBD2; clone size: few; J gene: TRBJ2-7; CDR3 protein: ASSLVLAGGRYEQY
V gene: TRBV25-1; D gene: .; clone size: .; J gene: TRBJ1-6; CDR3 protein: GMWRNNSPLH
V gene: TRBV29-1; D gene: .; clone size: once; J gene: TRBJ2-7; CDR3 protein: SVASSPGPREQY
V gene: TRBV12-3/TRBV12-4; D gene: TRBD2; clone size: many; J gene: TRBJ2-5; CDR3 protein: ASSLAGTSEYQETQY